This T cell receptor beta chain appears in the sequencing data of a study of blood T cells in healthy people across ages. Study details: There was about one barcoded beta molecule captured by template switching per two T cells. Findings and caveats of the study: In long-lived donors, naive CD4+ cell counts and diversity exceeded those of aged donors.

V was clipped by 6 bases and J by 8 bases, with 20 bases between them. The CDR3 extends over 15 amino acids. CDR1 is SGHTA and CDR2 is FQGNSA in the germline V gene. This clonotype was seen more than once but under ten times. The antigen is undetermined. The second PCR ran about 6 to 12 cycles with a sample-barcoded 5' primer and J-beta primers. One entry per CDR3 protein, called by TCRdb with MiXCR from the 5' RACE reads. The sample carries about 290,000 distinct CDR3 sequences, roughly 26% recorded once. Sequencing was carried out using blood. J is TRBJ2-1 and V is TRBV7-2; D is tentatively TRBD1 or TRBD2 (5 bases each). This clonotype was sampled from a woman aged 70-85 years in good health. The CDR3 bases are TGTGCCAGCAGAAAGGCGGGCAGGGACCGGGATGAGCAGTTCTTC. Amino acid sequence: CASRKAGRDRDEQFF.